The sequence of this T cell receptor (beta chain) was determined in a study of control samples from healthy donors and cancer patients. Sequencing was performed with immunoSEQ multiplex PCR; in TCRdb, only in-frame clones are kept and a portion is missing. The repertoire holds about 160,000 clones, with about 94% as singletons. The CDR3 totals 12 residues. Germline CDR1 SGHTA, CDR2 FQGTGA. Trimming cost V 5 bases and J 7 bases; bases outside gene matches: 4. The V call is TRBV7-3, the J call TRBJ2-5; 7 bases are a match to TRBD1. The receptor comes from a woman in her forties in good health. The sequenced sample was blood. CDR3 region: CASSIRQGTQYF. The CDR3 coding sequence is TGTGCCAGCAGCATCCGACAGGGGACCCAGTACTTC.